This TCR beta chain was recorded in a study of beta chain features in type 1 diabetes. The purity of all sorted populations exceeded 98%. Germline CDR1 is SGHRS and CDR2 is YFSETQ. The CDR3 runs 15 residues. V gave up 1 base and J gave up 5 bases, with 14 bases separating them. Reverse transcription of all isolated RNA meant that expressed TCRB transcripts were sequenced. The method was immunoSEQ multiplex PCR; TCRdb's version includes in-frame clones alone and lacks a portion of them. Here the sample spans almost 350,000 clones, 20% being singletons. This clone appeared a few times. Sequenced input: naive CD4+ T cells from blood. The J gene is TRBJ2-3, the V gene TRBV5-1, with D uncertain. The clonotype originates from a young woman in good health. The chain's CDR3 is CASSLRPAEEDTQYF. CDR3 nucleotides: TGCGCCAGCAGCTTGCGACCGGCCGAGGAAGATACGCAGTATTTT. Complete variable domain (other parts from reference TRBV5-1 and TRBJ2-3): KAGVTQTPRYLIKTRGQQVTLSCSPISGHRSVSWYQQTPGQGLQFLFEYFSETQRNKGNFPGRFSGRQFSNSRSEMNVSTLELGDSALYLCASSLRPAEEDTQYFGPGTRLTVL.